This TCR beta chain was obtained from a study of T cell clonotyping in hematopoietic cell transplantation. Study details: Cytoreduction preceded collection of pretransplant recipient samples. Findings and limits, study-wide: Higher Inverse Simpson Index values in graft donor and pretransplant recipient predicted broader posttransplant TCR diversity. Recipient TCR diversity dropped after transplant; expanded clonotypes rose from day 30 to 180.

TCRdb keeps only in-frame clones here, not all; method: immunoSEQ multiplex PCR. The sample lists around 25,000 clones, approximately 82% occurring once. Time point denoted: recipient sample about 28 days before transplant, after cytoreduction. Blood collection times were about day -28 and days 30, 100, 180 posttransplant. CDR3 length: 14 residues. Germline V gene data show CDR1 as SGHDN and CDR2 as FVKESK. Deletions cut 0 bases from V and 7 bases from J, with 12 bases between. Turning to this clone: No antigen is known for it.

This sample comprised peripheral blood mononuclear cells, obtained before stem cell transplant. J is TRBJ2-5 and V is TRBV14; D is ambiguous. The receptor was isolated from a woman aged 60 to 75 with acute myeloid leukemia. Some clones in this sample may be carry-over from other donors' samples. The CDR3 nucleotides read TGTGCCAGCAGCCAAGATCTTCCACGGCGGACCCAGTACTTC. As protein: CASSQDLPRRTQYF.